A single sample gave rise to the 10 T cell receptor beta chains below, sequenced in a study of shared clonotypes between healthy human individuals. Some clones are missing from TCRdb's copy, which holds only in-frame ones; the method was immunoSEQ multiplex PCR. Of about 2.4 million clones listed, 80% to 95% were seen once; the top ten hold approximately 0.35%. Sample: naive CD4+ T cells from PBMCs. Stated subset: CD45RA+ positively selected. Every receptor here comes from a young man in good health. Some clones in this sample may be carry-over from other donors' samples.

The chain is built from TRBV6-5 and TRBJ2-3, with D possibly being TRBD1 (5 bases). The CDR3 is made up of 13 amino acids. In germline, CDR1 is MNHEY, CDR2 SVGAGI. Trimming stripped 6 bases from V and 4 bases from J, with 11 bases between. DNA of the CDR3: TGTGCCAGCAGCCCCCCGACAGCAGATACGCAGTATTTT. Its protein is CASSPPTADTQYF.

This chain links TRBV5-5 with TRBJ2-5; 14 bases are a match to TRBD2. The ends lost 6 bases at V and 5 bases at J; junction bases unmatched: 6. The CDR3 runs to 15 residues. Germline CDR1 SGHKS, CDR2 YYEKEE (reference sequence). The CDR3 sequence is CASTRLAGGGETQYF. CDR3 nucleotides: TGTGCCAGCACCCGACTAGCGGGAGGGGGGGAGACCCAGTACTTC.

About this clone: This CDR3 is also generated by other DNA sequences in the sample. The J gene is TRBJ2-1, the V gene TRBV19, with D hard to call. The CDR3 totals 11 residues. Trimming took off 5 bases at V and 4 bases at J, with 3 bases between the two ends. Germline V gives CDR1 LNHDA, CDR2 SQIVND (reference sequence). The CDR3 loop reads CASSLYNEQFF. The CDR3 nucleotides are TGTGCCAGTAGTCTGTACAATGAGCAGTTCTTC.

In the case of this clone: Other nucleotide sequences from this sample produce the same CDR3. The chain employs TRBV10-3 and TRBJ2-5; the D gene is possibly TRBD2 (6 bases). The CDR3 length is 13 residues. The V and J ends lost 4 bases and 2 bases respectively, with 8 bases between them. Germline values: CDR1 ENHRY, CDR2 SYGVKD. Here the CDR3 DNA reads TGTGCCATCAGTGCCGGACTACAAGAGACCCAGTACTTC. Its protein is CAISAGLQETQYF.

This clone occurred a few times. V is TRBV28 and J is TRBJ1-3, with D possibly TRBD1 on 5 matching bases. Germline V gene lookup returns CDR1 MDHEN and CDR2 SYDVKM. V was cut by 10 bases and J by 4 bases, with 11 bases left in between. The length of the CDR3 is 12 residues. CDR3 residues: CAIGGVGNTIYF. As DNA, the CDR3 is TGTGCCATCGGGGGGGTCGGAAACACCATATATTTT.

This chain's CDR3 is CASSLTGTSGSLDTQYF. The CDR3 nucleotides are TGTGCCAGCAGCTTAACCGGGACTAGCGGGAGTTTAGATACGCAGTATTTT. The rearrangement links TRBV11-3 to TRBJ2-3; 14 positions agree with TRBD2. Germline loops: CDR1 SGHNT, CDR2 YENEEA. The CDR3 consists of 17 residues. V was pared by 2 bases and J by 5 bases, with 6 bases of the junction left unmatched.

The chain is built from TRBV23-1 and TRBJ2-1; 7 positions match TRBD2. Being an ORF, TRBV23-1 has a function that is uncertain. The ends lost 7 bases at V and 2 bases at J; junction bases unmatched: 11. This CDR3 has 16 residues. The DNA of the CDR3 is TGCGCCAGCATCCGGCGGGAGCCCGTAGCCTACAATGAGCAGTTCTTC. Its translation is CASIRREPVAYNEQFF.

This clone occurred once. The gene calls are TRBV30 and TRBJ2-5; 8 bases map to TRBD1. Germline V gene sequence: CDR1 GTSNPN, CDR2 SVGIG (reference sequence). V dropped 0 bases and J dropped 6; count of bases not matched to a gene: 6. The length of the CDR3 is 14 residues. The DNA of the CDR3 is TGTGCCTGGAGTGTCCCAGGGGGCGCGAAGACCCAGTACTTC. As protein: CAWSVPGGAKTQYF.

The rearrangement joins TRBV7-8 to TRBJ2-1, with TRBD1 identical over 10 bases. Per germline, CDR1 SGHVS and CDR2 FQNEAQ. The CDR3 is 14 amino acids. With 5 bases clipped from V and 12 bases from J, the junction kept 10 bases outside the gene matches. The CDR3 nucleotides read TGTGCCAGCAGCCGGGACAGGGGTGCGCAAGGGCAGTTCTTC. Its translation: CASSRDRGAQGQFF.

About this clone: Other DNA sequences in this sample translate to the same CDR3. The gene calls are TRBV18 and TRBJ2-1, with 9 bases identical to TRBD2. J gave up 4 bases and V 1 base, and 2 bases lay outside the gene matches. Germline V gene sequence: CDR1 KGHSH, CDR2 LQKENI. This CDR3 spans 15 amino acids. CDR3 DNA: TGTGCCAGCTCACCACTAGCGGGAGCATACAATGAGCAGTTCTTC. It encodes CASSPLAGAYNEQFF.